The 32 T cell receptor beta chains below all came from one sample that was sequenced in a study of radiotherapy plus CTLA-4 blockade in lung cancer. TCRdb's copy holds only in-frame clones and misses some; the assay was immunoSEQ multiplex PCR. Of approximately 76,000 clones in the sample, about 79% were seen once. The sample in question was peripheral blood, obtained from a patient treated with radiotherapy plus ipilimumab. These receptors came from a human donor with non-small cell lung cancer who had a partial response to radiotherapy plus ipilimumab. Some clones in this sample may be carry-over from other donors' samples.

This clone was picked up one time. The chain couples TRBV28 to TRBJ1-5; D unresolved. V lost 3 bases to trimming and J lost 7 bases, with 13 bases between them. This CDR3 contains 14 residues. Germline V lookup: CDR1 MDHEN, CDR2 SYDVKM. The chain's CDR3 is CASSFPGVRQPQHF. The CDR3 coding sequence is TGTGCCAGCAGTTTTCCCGGGGTAAGACAGCCCCAGCATTTT.

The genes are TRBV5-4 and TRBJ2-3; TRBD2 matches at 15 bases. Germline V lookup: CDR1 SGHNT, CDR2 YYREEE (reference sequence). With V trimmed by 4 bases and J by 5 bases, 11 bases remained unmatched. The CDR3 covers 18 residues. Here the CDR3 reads CASSHRTGLAGGIDTQYF. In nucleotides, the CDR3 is TGTGCCAGCAGCCACAGGACGGGACTAGCGGGGGGTATAGATACGCAGTATTTT.

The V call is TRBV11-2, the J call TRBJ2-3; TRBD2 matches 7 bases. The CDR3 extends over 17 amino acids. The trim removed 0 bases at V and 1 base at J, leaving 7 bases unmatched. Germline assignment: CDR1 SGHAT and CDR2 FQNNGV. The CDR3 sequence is CASSLDGTSGGTDTQYF. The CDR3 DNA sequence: TGTGCCAGCAGCTTAGATGGAACGAGCGGGGGCACAGATACGCAGTATTTT.

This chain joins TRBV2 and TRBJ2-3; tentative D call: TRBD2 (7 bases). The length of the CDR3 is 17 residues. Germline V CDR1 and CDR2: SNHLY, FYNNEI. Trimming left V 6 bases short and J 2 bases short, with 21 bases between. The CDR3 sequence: CASRRGVGGSDTDTQYF. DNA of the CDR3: TGTGCCAGCAGGAGGGGGGTGGGCGGGAGCGACACAGATACGCAGTATTTT.

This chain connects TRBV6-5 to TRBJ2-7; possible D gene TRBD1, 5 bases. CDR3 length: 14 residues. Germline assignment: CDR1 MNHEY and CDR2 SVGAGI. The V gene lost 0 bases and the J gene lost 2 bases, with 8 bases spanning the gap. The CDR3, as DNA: TGTGCCAGCAGTTACTCGAGCAGGGCCTACGAGCAGTACTTC. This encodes CASSYSSRAYEQYF.

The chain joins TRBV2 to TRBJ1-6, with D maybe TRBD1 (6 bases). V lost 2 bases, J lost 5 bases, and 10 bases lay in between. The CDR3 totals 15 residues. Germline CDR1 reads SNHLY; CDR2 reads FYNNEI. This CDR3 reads CASSESRGNNSPLHF. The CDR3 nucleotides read TGTGCCAGCAGTGAAAGCAGGGGCAATAATTCACCCCTCCACTTT.

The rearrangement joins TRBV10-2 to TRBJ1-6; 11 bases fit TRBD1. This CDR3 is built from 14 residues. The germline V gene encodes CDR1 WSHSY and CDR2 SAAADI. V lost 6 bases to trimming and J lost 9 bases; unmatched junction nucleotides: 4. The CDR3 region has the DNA TGCGCCAGCAGCGGACAGGGGGCCGGTTCACCCCTCCACTTT. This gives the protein CASSGQGAGSPLHF.

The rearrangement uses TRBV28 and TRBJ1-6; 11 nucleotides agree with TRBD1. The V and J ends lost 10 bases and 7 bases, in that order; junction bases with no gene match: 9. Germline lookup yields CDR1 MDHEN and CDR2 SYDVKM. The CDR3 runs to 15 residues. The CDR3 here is CAIPSGTGGNSPLHF. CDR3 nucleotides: TGTGCCATACCCTCCGGGACAGGGGGGAATTCACCCCTCCACTTT. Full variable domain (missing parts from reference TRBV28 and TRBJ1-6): DVKVTQSSRYLVKRTGEKVFLECVQDMDHENMFWYRQDPGLGLRLIYFSYDVKMKEKGDIPEGYSVSREKKERFSLILESASTNQTSMYLCAIPSGTGGNSPLHFGNGTRLTVT.

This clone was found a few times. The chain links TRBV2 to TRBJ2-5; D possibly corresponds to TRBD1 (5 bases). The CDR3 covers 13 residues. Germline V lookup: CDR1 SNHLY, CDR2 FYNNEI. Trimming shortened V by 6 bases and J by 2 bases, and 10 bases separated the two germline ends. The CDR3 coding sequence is TGTGCCAGCAGCGATGACAGACAAGAGACCCAGTACTTC. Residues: CASSDDRQETQYF. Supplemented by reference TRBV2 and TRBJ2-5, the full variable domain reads EPEVTQTPSHQVTQMGQEVILRCVPISNHLYFYWYRQILGQKVEFLVSFYNNEISEKSEIFDDQFSVERPDGSNFTLKIRSTKLEDSAMYFCASSDDRQETQYFGPGTRLLVL.

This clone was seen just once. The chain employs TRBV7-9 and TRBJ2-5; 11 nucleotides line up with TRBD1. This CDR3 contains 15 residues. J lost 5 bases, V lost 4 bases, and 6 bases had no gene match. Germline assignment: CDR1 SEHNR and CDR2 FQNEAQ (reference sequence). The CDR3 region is CASSSDRGLRETQYF. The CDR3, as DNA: TGTGCCAGCAGCTCGGACAGGGGGCTAAGGGAGACCCAGTACTTC.

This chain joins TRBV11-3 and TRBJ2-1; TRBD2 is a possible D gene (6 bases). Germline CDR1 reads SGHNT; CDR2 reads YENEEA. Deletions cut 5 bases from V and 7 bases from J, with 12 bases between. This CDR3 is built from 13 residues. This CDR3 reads CASSPGGKNEQFF. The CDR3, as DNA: TGTGCCAGCAGCCCTGGGGGGAAAAATGAGCAGTTCTTC.

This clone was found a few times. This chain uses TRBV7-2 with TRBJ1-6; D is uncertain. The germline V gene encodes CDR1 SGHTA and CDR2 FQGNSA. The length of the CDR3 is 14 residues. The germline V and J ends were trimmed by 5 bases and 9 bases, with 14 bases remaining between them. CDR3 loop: CASSTQLSVSPLHF. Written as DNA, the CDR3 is TGTGCCAGCAGCACACAGCTTTCCGTTTCACCCCTCCACTTT.

The CDR3 nucleotides are TGCGCCAGCCGGATGGAAGGGAGCACTGAAGCTTTCTTT. This translates into CASRMEGSTEAFF. The rearrangement joins TRBV10-1 to TRBJ1-1; D uncertain. The CDR3 has 13 amino acids. V lost 8 bases and J lost 4, with 14 bases in between. CDR1 is WNHNN and CDR2 is SYGVQD in the germline V gene (reference sequence).

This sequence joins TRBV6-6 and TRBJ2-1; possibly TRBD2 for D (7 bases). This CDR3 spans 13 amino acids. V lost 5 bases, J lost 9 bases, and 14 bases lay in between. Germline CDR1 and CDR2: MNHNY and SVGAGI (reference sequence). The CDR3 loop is CASSPGGAREQFF. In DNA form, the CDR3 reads TGTGCCAGCAGTCCTGGGGGGGCCCGTGAGCAGTTCTTC.

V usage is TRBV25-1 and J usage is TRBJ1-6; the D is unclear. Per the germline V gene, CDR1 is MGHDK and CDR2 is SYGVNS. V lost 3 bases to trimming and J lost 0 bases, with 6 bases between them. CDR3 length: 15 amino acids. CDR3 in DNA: TGTGCCAGCAGTGATTGGAGCTCCTATAATTCACCCCTCCACTTT. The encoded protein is CASSDWSSYNSPLHF. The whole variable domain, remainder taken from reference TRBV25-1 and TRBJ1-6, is EADIYQTPRYLVIGTGKKITLECSQTMGHDKMYWYQQDPGMELHLIHYSYGVNSTEKGDLSSESTVSRIRTEHFPLTLESARPSHTSQYLCASSDWSSYNSPLHFGNGTRLTVT.

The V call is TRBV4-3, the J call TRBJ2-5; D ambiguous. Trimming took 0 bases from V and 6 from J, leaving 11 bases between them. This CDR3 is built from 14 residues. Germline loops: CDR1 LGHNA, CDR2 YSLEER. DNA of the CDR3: TGCGCCAGCAGCCAAGATCCCAACTCCAAGACCCAGTACTTC. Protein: CASSQDPNSKTQYF.

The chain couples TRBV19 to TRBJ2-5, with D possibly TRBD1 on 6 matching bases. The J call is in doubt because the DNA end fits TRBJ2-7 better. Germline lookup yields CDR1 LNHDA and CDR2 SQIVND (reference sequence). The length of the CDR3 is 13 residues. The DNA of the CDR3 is TGTGCCAGTAGTATGAACAGGGAGAACGAGCAGTACTTC. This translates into CASSMNRENEQYF.

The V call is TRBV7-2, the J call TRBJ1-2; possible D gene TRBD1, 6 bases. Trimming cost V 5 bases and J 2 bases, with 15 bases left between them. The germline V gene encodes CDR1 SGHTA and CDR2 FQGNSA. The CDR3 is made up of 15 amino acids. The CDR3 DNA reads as TGTGCCAGCAGCCGCGGACAGACGAGAAACTATGGCTACACCTTC. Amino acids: CASSRGQTRNYGYTF.

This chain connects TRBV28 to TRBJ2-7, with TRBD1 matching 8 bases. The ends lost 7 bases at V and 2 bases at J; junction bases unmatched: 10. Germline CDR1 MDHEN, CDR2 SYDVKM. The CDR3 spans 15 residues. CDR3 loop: CASTLSTTGAYEQYF. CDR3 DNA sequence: TGTGCCAGCACCCTCAGTACGACAGGGGCCTACGAGCAGTACTTC.

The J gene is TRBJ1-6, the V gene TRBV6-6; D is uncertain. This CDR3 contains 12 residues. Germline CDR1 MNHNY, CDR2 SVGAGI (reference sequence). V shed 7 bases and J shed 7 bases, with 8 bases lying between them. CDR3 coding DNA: TGTGCCAGCACCTCGGGGAATTCACCCCTCCACTTT. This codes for CASTSGNSPLHF.

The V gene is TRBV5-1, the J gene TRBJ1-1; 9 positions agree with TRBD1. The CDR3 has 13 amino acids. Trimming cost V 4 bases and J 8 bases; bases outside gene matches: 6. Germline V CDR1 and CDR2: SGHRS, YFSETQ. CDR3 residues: CASSGGGQGEAFF. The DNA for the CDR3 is TGCGCCAGCAGCGGCGGGGGACAGGGAGAAGCTTTCTTT.

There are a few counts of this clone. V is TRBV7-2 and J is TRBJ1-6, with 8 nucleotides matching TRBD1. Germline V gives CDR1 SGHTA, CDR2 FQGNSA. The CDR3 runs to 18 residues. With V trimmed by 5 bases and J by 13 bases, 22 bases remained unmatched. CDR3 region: CASSQRTGLGSLSSPLHF. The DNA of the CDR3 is TGTGCCAGCAGCCAGCGGACAGGGTTGGGGTCGCTCTCTTCTCCCCTCCACTTT.

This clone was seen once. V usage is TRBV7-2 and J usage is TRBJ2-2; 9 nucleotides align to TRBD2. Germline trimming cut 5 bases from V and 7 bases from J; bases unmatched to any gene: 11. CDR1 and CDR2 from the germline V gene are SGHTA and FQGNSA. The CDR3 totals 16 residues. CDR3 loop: CASSPDGRGGIGELFF. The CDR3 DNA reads TGTGCCAGCAGCCCTGACGGGCGGGGGGGTATCGGGGAGCTGTTTTTT. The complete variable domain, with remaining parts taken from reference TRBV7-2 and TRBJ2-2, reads GAGVSQSPSNKVTEKGKDVELRCDPISGHTALYWYRQSLGQGLEFLIYFQGNSAPDKSGLPSDRFSAERTGGSVSTLTIQRTQQEDSAVYLCASSPDGRGGIGELFFGEGSRLTVL.

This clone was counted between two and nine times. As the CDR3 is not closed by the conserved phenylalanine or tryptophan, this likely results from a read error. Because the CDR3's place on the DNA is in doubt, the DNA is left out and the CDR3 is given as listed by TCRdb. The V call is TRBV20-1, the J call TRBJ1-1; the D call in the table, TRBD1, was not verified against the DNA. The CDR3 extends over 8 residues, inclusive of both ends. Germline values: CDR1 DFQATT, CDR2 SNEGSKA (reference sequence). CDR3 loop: CSASRQGY.

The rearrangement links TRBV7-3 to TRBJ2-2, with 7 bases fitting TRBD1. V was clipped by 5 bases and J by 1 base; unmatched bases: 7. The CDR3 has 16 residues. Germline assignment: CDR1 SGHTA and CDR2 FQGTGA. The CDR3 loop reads CASSPQGGRNTGELFF. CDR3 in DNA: TGTGCCAGCAGCCCCCAAGGGGGCCGGAACACCGGGGAGCTGTTTTTT.

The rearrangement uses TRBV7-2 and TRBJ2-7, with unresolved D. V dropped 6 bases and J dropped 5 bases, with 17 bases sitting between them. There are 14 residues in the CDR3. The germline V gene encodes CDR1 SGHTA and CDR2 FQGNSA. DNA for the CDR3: TGTGCCAGCAGGGCTCTCGGGTCCAACCACGAGCAGTACTTC. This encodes CASRALGSNHEQYF. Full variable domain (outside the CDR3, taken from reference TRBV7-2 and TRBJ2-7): GAGVSQSPSNKVTEKGKDVELRCDPISGHTALYWYRQSLGQGLEFLIYFQGNSAPDKSGLPSDRFSAERTGGSVSTLTIQRTQQEDSAVYLCASRALGSNHEQYFGPGTRLTVT.

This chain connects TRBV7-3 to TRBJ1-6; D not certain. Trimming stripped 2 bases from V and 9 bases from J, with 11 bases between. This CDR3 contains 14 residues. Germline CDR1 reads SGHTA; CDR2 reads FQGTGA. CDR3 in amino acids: CASSLAVSGSPLHF. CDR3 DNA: TGTGCCAGCAGCTTAGCAGTTTCAGGTTCACCCCTCCACTTT.

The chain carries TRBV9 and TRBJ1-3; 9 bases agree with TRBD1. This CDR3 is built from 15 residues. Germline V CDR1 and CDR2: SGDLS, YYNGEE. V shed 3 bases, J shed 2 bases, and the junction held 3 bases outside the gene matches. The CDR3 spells CASSAGTGTGNTIYF. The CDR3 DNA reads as TGTGCCAGCAGCGCTGGGACAGGGACTGGAAACACCATATATTTT.

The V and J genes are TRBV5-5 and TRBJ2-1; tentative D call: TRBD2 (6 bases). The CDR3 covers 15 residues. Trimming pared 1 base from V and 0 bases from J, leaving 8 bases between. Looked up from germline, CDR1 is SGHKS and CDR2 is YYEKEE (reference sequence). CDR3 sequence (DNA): TGTGCCAGCAGCTTGCGGGACTCCTCCTACAATGAGCAGTTCTTC. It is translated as CASSLRDSSYNEQFF.

CDR3 sequence: CASSSLRRTSGEALVSYNEQFF. In DNA, the CDR3 is TGTGCCAGCAGTTCTTTACGAAGGACTAGCGGGGAGGCCTTGGTGTCCTACAATGAGCAGTTCTTC. V and J are TRBV27 and TRBJ2-1; 12 bases match TRBD2. The CDR3 totals 22 residues. The V segment lost 4 bases and the J segment 1 base; nucleotides outside the gene matches: 20. The germline V gene has CDR1 MNHEY and CDR2 SMNVEV (reference sequence).

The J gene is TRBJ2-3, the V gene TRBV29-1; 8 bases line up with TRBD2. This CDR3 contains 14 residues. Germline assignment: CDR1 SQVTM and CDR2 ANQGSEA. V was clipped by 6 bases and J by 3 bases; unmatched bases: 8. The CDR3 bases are TGCAGCGTGGCTTTCGGGAGGGATACAGATACGCAGTATTTT. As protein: CSVAFGRDTDTQYF.

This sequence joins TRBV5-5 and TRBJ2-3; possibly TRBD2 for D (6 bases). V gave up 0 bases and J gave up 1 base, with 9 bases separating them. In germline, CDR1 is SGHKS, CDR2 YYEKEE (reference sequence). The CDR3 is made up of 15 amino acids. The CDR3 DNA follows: TGTGCCAGCAGCTTGGATTTAGCGGGCACAGATACGCAGTATTTT. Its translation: CASSLDLAGTDTQYF.